This T cell receptor (beta chain) is drawn from a study of shared clonotypes between healthy human individuals. Across the whole study: In total, the donors were a couple of women and a few men aged 18 to 49. A donor's plate count was three for CD4 naive and three for CD4 memory; CD8 naive had two and CD8 memory one.

Trimming at V came to 2 bases and at J to 4 bases, leaving 9 bases not matched to a gene. This CDR3 comprises 17 residues. The germline gives CDR1 SGHTA, CDR2 FQGNSA. CD45RO-negative, CCR7-positively selected cells formed the naive CD8 fraction, excluding terminally differentiated effector memory CD45RA+ cells. This table comes from immunoSEQ multiplex PCR, and its TCRdb copy is limited to in-frame clones, with some not included. This table holds around 2,000,000 clones, around 93% found once. V and J are TRBV7-2 and TRBJ2-2, with 8 nucleotides matching TRBD2. The sequenced material came from naive CD8+ T cells from PBMCs. The sequence derives from a man aged 18 to 30 in good health. Some clones in this sample may be carry-over from other donors' samples. In DNA form, the CDR3 reads TGTGCCAGCAGCTTATGGAAAGCGGGAGATCGCACCGGGGAGCTGTTTTTT. It encodes CASSLWKAGDRTGELFF.